This TCR beta chain was identified in a study of T cell repertoires in aging, cancer and after chemotherapy. For the study at large: The full dataset contained 9.1 million or so TCR reads.

CDR1 and CDR2 from the germline V gene are SGHAT and FQDESV (reference sequence). V was trimmed by 5 bases and J by 0 bases, leaving 13 bases between them. CDR3 length: 15 amino acids. Rearranged V-D-J TRB sequences were amplified with a mixed TRB-A/B primer pool. TCRdb re-called the multiplex PCR reads with MiXCR, one entry per CDR3 protein. The table records about 12,000 distinct CDR3 sequences, 20% to 25% of them present only once. TCR beta rearrangements were amplified from peripheral blood genomic DNA. The V call is TRBV11-1, the J call TRBJ2-5; D may correspond to TRBD1 or TRBD2 (6 bases each). The specimen was blood. The TCR was taken from a human donor in good health. In nucleotides, the CDR3 is TGTGCCAGCAGCCTCCGAGGGGGGTACCAAGAGACCCAGTACTTC. Translating gives CASSLRGGYQETQYF.